A selection of T cell receptor beta chains follows, all from one sample in a study of T cell repertoires in cytomegalovirus infection. TCRdb used MiXCR to reprocess the reads, holding one entry per CDR3 protein. The sample carries roughly 120,000 distinct CDR3 sequences, 32% recorded once. These receptors have no known antigen. The specimen was CD8+ T cells from cultured PBMCs, collected from culture after CMV antigen stimulation. These receptors all come from a human donor in good health (CMV status not recorded). Some clones in this sample may be carry-over from other donors' samples. CDR3s include the opening cysteine and the closing phenylalanine or tryptophan.

v_gene	j_gene	CDR3aa
TRBV5-5	TRBJ2-4	CASSLRQGGSSNIQYF
TRBV28	TRBJ2-2	CASSPVETGVTGELFF
TRBV2	TRBJ1-5	CASSPTFRMSNQPQHF
TRBV11-2	TRBJ2-1	CASSPWTGDIYNEQFF
TRBV20-1	TRBJ1-5	CSARDGRNNSNQPQHF
TRBV6-5	TRBJ2-7	CASSYSIPPQGATSYEQYF
TRBV11-2	TRBJ2-5	CASSLWRSQETQYF
TRBV2	TRBJ1-2	CARRGVVGYTF
TRBV7-6	TRBJ1-1	CASSLAYWGWGQADPAKNTEAFF
TRBV9	TRBJ1-5	CASSGDGYNQPQHF
TRBV7-6	TRBJ2-3	CASSLELAGSTDTQYF
TRBV7-6	TRBJ2-7	CASSSGTGLSYEQYF
TRBV4-1	TRBJ2-1	CASSQVGGPGLAGVEQFF
TRBV6-2/TRBV6-3	TRBJ1-2	CASSYVVQDPKNYGYTF
TRBV19	TRBJ2-1	CASSIEGQLREQFF